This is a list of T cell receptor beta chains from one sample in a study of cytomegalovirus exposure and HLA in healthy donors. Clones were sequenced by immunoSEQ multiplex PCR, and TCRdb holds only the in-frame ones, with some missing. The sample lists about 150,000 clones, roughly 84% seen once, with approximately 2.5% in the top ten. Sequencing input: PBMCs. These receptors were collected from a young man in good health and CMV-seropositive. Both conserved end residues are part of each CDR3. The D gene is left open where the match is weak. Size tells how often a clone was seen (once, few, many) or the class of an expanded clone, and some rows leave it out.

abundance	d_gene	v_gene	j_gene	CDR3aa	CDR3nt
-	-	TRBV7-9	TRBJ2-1	CASSLSQGSYNEQFF	TGTGCCAGCAGCTTGAGTCAGGGGTCCTACAATGAGCAGTTCTTC
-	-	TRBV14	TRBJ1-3	CASSQGLRNTIYF	TGTGCCAGCAGCCAAGGGCTCCGAAACACCATATATTTT
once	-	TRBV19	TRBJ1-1	CASSIATGMNTEAFF	TGTGCCAGTAGTATAGCGACAGGAATGAACACTGAAGCTTTCTTT
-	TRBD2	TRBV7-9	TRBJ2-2	CASSLALSAGAHGELFF	TGTGCCAGCAGCTTGGCCCTCTCCGCGGGAGCGCATGGGGAGCTGTTTTTT
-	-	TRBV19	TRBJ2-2	CASSVYTGELFF	TGTGCCAGTAGTGTCTACACCGGGGAGCTGTTTTTT
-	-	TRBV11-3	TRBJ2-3	CASSFRGASTDTQYF	TGTGCCAGCAGCTTCAGGGGAGCTAGCACAGATACGCAGTATTTT
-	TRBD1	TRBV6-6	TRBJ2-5	CASSYSGTGEETQYF	TGTGCCAGCAGTTACTCCGGGACAGGGGAAGAGACCCAGTACTTC
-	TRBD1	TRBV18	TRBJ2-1	CASSPLTGGSLNEQFF	TGTGCCAGCTCACCTCTAACAGGGGGCAGTTTGAATGAGCAGTTCTTC
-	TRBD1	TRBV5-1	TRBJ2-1	CASSLGQGAYNEQFF	TGCGCCAGCAGCTTGGGGCAGGGGGCGTACAATGAGCAGTTCTTC
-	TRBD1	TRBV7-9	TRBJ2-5	CASSLHTIYRGQGQETQYF	TGTGCCAGCAGCCTACATACAATTTACAGGGGGCAAGGACAAGAGACCCAGTACTTC
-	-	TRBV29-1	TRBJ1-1	CSVVRDTSGTEAFF	TGCAGCGTTGTGAGGGACACTTCTGGGACTGAAGCTTTCTTT
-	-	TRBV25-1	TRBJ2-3	CASSEFNSLADTQYF	TGTGCCAGCAGTGAATTCAATAGTCTTGCAGATACGCAGTATTTT
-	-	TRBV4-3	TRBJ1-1	CASSQEDPIDFGTEAFF	TGCGCCAGCAGCCAAGAAGATCCGATAGACTTTGGCACTGAAGCTTTCTTT
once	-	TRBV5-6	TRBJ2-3	CASRTGLLSTDTQYF	TGTGCCAGCAGGACGGGACTCCTTAGCACAGATACGCAGTATTTT
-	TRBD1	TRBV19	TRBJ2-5	CASSIAGQGEETQYF	TGTGCCAGTAGTATAGCGGGCCAGGGGGAAGAGACCCAGTACTTC
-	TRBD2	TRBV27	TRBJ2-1	CASSSPGLAGGGAYNEQFF	TGTGCCAGCAGTTCCCCCGGGCTAGCTGGGGGGGGAGCCTACAATGAGCAGTTCTTC
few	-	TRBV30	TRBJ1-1	CAWSVGGMSGAFF	TGTGCCTGGAGTGTAGGGGGTATGTCGGGAGCTTTCTTT
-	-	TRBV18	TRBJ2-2	CASSSRDSTGELFF	TGTGCCAGCTCATCCCGGGACTCCACCGGGGAGCTGTTTTTT
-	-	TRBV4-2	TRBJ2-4	CASSQATSREGNIQYF	TGTGCCAGCAGCCAAGCAACGTCCCGAGAGGGAAACATTCAGTACTTC
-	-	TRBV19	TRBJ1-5	CASAQTPLNQPQHF	TGTGCCAGCGCGCAGACACCACTCAATCAGCCCCAGCATTTT
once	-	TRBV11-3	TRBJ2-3	CASSLMESTDTQYF	TGTGCCAGCAGCTTAATGGAGAGCACAGATACGCAGTATTTT
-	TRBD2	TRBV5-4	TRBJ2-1	CASSLLVAGDNEQFF	TGTGCCAGCAGCTTGTTGGTAGCGGGAGACAATGAGCAGTTCTTC
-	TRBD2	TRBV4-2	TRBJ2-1	CASSQGALAEHNEQFF	TGTGCCAGCAGCCAAGGGGCTCTAGCGGAGCACAATGAGCAGTTCTTC
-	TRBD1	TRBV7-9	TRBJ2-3	CASGQGTDTQYF	TGTGCCAGCGGACAGGGTACAGATACGCAGTATTTT
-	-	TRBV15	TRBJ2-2	CATSTRSSNTGELFF	TGTGCCACCAGCACCCGGTCCTCGAACACCGGGGAGCTGTTTTTT
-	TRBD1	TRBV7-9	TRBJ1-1	CASSSGTGMNTEAFF	TGTGCCAGCAGCTCCGGGACAGGAATGAACACTGAAGCTTTCTTT
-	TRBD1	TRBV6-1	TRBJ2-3	CASSDSRDRRTDTQYF	TGTGCCAGCAGTGATTCCCGGGACAGGCGCACAGATACGCAGTATTTT
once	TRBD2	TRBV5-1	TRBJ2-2	CASSPQTSATGELFF	TGCGCCAGCAGCCCACAGACTAGCGCGACCGGGGAGCTGTTTTTT
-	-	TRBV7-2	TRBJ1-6	CASSFRQEVSNSPLHF	TGTGCCAGCAGCTTCCGACAGGAGGTTTCTAATTCACCCCTCCACTTT
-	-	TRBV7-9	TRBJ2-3	CASSSRVWGTQYF	TGCGCCAGCAGCTCGCGGGTTTGGGGTACGCAGTATTTT
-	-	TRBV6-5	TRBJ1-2	CASALGGGDYGYTF	TGTGCCAGCGCCCTAGGTGGCGGGGACTATGGCTACACCTTC
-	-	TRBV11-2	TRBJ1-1	CASSHPGQRAFF	TGTGCCAGCAGCCACCCGGGACAAAGAGCTTTCTTT
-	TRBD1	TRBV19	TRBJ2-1	CASSTTGVGNEQFF	TGTGCCAGTAGTACGACAGGGGTTGGCAATGAGCAGTTCTTC
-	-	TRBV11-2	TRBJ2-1	CASSLVSGHNEQFF	TGTGCCAGCAGCTTAGTGAGCGGTCACAATGAGCAGTTCTTC
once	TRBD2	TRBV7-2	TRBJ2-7	CASASAGGRYEQYF	TGTGCCAGCGCATCAGCGGGAGGTCGGTACGAGCAGTACTTC
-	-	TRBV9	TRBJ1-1	CASSELRRDTNTEAFF	TGTGCCAGCAGCGAACTCAGGAGGGATACGAACACTGAAGCTTTCTTT
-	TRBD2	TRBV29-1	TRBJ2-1	CSVGSSGRYEQFF	TGCAGCGTTGGATCTAGCGGGAGGTATGAGCAGTTCTTC
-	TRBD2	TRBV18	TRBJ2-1	CASSPSSGRADNEQFF	TGTGCCAGCTCACCCTCGAGCGGGAGGGCCGACAATGAGCAGTTCTTC
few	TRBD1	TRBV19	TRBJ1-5	CASSTGGHYNQPQHF	TGTGCCAGTAGTACAGGGGGACACTATAATCAGCCCCAGCATTTT
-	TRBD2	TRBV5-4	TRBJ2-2	CASSPGLAAGELFF	TGTGCCAGCAGCCCGGGACTAGCCGCCGGGGAGCTGTTTTTT
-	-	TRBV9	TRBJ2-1	CASSPGSYNEQFF	TGTGCCAGCAGCCCCGGCTCCTACAATGAGCAGTTCTTC
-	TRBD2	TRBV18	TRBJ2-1	CASSPTSGGWGEQFF	TGTGCCAGCTCACCGACTAGCGGGGGATGGGGTGAGCAGTTCTTC
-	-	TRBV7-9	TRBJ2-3	CASEEREWDTQYF	TGTGCCAGCGAAGAACGGGAGTGGGATACGCAGTATTTT
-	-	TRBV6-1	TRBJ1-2	CASGLSTGYTF	TGTGCCAGCGGACTAAGTACCGGCTACACCTTC
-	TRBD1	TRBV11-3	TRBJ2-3	CASSLPGTGADTQYF	TGTGCCAGCAGCTTACCCGGGACAGGGGCAGATACGCAGTATTTT
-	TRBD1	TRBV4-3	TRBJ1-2	CASSQDLPKGGQGGYTF	TGCGCCAGCAGCCAAGACCTGCCCAAAGGGGGCCAAGGAGGCTACACCTTC
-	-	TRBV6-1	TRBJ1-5	CASRDNRQVNQPQHF	TGTGCCAGCAGGGATAATAGACAGGTCAATCAGCCCCAGCATTTT
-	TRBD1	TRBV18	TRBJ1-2	CASSTGQGGDYGYTF	TGTGCCAGCTCAACAGGACAGGGGGGAGACTATGGCTACACCTTC
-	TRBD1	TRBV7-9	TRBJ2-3	CASSDLTGDSTDTQYF	TGTGCCAGCAGCGACTTGACAGGGGATAGCACAGATACGCAGTATTTT